These 13 T cell receptor beta chains came from one sample sequenced in a study of blood T cell repertoires in COVID-19. Here immunoSEQ multiplex PCR was the method, and the copy in TCRdb shows in-frame clones only, minus some. The top ten clones hold 30% to 35% of a sample with roughly 42,000 clones, roughly 79% of them seen once. Sequenced material: peripheral blood. These receptors came from an elderly woman with acute or convalescent COVID-19.

This rearrangement joins TRBV30 to TRBJ1-2; D may be TRBD1 (5 bases). V was trimmed by 5 bases and J by 4 bases, leaving 20 bases between them. The V gene's germline CDR1 is GTSNPN and CDR2 SVGIG (reference sequence). The CDR3 is made up of 15 amino acids. CDR3 loop: CAWGPLRGSGYGYTF. DNA for the CDR3: TGTGCCTGGGGTCCCTTAAGGGGTTCCGGCTATGGCTACACCTTC.

V usage is TRBV5-6 and J usage is TRBJ1-2; D remains unclear. CDR3 length: 11 residues. With 5 bases removed from V and 7 bases from J, the gap between germline ends came to 9 bases. Germline values: CDR1 SGHDT, CDR2 YYEEEE. CDR3 region: CASRLTSGYTF. The CDR3 DNA reads TGTGCCAGCAGACTCACTTCTGGCTACACCTTC.

This clone was seen only a few times. V gene TRBV6-5 combines with J gene TRBJ2-2; 11 bases are shared with TRBD1. After removal of 10 bases from V and 8 bases from J, the junction contained 9 bases not matched to a gene. The CDR3 is made up of 14 amino acids. Germline-derived CDR1 and CDR2 are MNHEY and SVGAGI. This CDR3 is CATKRTGGQGELFF. The CDR3 DNA sequence: TGTGCCACGAAACGGACAGGGGGCCAGGGGGAGCTGTTTTTT.

The chain couples TRBV7-3 to TRBJ2-1, with 7 bases that match TRBD2. Germline CDR1 and CDR2: SGHTA and FQGTGA. The CDR3 runs 15 residues. The ends lost 2 bases at V and 4 bases at J; junction bases unmatched: 5. As DNA, the CDR3 is TGTGCCAGCAGCTTAGGGGACTACGGTTACAATGAGCAGTTCTTC. This codes for CASSLGDYGYNEQFF.

The V and J genes are TRBV30 and TRBJ1-2, with 9 bases aligning to TRBD1. Per the germline V gene, CDR1 is GTSNPN and CDR2 is SVGIG (reference sequence). The CDR3 length is 16 residues. V lost 5 bases to trimming and J lost 0 bases; unmatched junction nucleotides: 10. DNA of the CDR3: TGTGCCTGGCACCGGGACAGGGTGATTTCTAACTATGGCTACACCTTC. Its translation is CAWHRDRVISNYGYTF.

The CDR3 coding sequence is TGCAGCGTTTCATGGACTAGCGGGAGCCAGAATGAGCAGTTCTTC. Translation: CSVSWTSGSQNEQFF. V usage is TRBV29-1 and J usage is TRBJ2-1, with 13 nucleotides matching TRBD2. Germline CDR1 is SQVTM and CDR2 is ANQGSEA. This CDR3 comprises 15 residues. V was pared by 5 bases and J by 7 bases, with 8 bases of the junction left unmatched.

The chain uses TRBV7-2 and TRBJ1-3; unclear D gene. This CDR3 is 14 amino acids long. Trimming took 2 bases from V and 4 from J, leaving 9 bases between them. The germline CDR1 and CDR2 sequences are SGHTA and FQGNSA. For the CDR3, the DNA is TGTGCCAGCAGCTTATCAGGATGGGGAAACACCATATATTTT. Translated: CASSLSGWGNTIYF.

The V gene is TRBV19, the J gene TRBJ2-7; D remains ambiguous. The CDR3 runs to 15 residues. Trimming removed 5 bases at V and 7 bases at J, with 21 bases between. The germline V gene has CDR1 LNHDA and CDR2 SQIVND (reference sequence). The CDR3 here is CASSPYIAQRSEQYF. DNA of the CDR3: TGTGCCAGTAGTCCCTACATAGCCCAAAGGAGTGAGCAGTACTTC.

The gene calls are TRBV5-8 and TRBJ2-5, with TRBD2 matching 13 bases. The CDR3 is 16 residues long. Per the germline V gene, CDR1 is SGHTS and CDR2 is YDEGEE. After removal of 3 bases from V and 3 bases from J, the junction contained 5 bases not matched to a gene. The CDR3 spells CASSSSGTSGKETQYF. As DNA, the CDR3 is TGTGCCAGCAGCTCTTCCGGGACTAGCGGGAAAGAGACCCAGTACTTC.

This sequence joins TRBV5-1 and TRBJ1-2, with D tentatively TRBD1 (5 bases). Germline CDR1 reads SGHRS; CDR2 reads YFSETQ. Trimming left V 3 bases short and J 1 base short, with 10 bases between. The CDR3 has 14 residues. Written as DNA, the CDR3 is TGCGCCAGCAGCTCGCAGGGTGTTAACTATGGCTACACCTTC. It translates to CASSSQGVNYGYTF.

The rearrangement uses TRBV19 and TRBJ1-1; 8 bases map to TRBD1. The CDR3 has 15 residues. CDR1 is LNHDA, CDR2 SQIVND, per germline (reference sequence). With 6 bases clipped from V and 1 base from J, the junction kept 7 bases outside the gene matches. For the CDR3, the DNA is TGTGCCAGTAGGGCCAAAACAGGGGGGAACACTGAAGCTTTCTTT. Protein sequence: CASRAKTGGNTEAFF.

V usage is TRBV19 and J usage is TRBJ1-1; the D gene is possibly TRBD1 (6 bases). Trimming took 5 bases from V and 6 from J, leaving 16 bases between them. There are 14 residues in the CDR3. Germline lookup yields CDR1 LNHDA and CDR2 SQIVND (reference sequence). The chain's CDR3 is CASSAQQGPPEAFF. The CDR3 bases are TGTGCCAGTAGTGCGCAACAGGGTCCTCCTGAAGCTTTCTTT. Combining the CDR3 with reference TRBV19 and TRBJ1-1 gives the whole variable domain DGGITQSPKYLFRKEGQNVTLSCEQNLNHDAMYWYRQDPGQGLRLIYYSQIVNDFQKGDIAEGYSVSREKKESFPLTVTSAQKNPTAFYLCASSAQQGPPEAFFGQGTRLTVV.

The chain is built from TRBV11-2 and TRBJ1-2; no definite D call. Between the trimmed V and J ends, which lost 5 bases and 8 bases, there was a span of 15 bases. The germline CDR1 and CDR2 sequences are SGHAT and FQNNGV. The CDR3 extends over 13 amino acids. The CDR3 DNA reads as TGTGCCAGCAGCCCTACACTCGGACTCGGCTACACCTTC. Translating it yields CASSPTLGLGYTF.